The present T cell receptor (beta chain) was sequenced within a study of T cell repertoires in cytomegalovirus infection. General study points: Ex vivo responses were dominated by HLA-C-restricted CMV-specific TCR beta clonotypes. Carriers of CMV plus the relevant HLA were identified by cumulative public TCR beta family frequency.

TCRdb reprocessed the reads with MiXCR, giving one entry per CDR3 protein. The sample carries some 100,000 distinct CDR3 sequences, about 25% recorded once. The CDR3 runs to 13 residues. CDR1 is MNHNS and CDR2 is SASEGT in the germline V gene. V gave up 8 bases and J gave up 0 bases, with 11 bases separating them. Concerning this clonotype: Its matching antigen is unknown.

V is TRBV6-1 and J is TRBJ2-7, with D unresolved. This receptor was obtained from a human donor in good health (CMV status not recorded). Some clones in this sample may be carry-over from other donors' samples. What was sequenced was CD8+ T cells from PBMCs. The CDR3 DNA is TGTGCCAGCGGCAGCCCGTTCTCCTACGAGCAGTACTTC. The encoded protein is CASGSPFSYEQYF.